The present TCR beta chain was sequenced within a study of blood T cell repertoires in COVID-19. As processed by the authors: Amplified reference gene primers provided the basis for estimating nucleated cell counts. Sequencing was performed with immunoSEQ multiplex PCR; in TCRdb, only in-frame clones are kept and a portion is missing. The V and J calls and the clone size are those of that table, but D and trimming were determined from the DNA. The table has 230,000 or so clones, around 90% seen once. Those enrolled in Seattle joined during active infection and were followed longitudinally afterward. The sequence derives from an older woman with COVID-19, enrolled during active disease. The sequencing input was peripheral blood.

CDR3 bases: TGCGCCAGCAGCCGCGGGCAGGATGTTTATGGCTACACCTTC. Translated: CASSRGQDVYGYTF. The chain employs TRBV4-3 and TRBJ1-2; no firm D call. The CDR3 is made up of 14 amino acids. Trimming took off 4 bases at V and 5 bases at J, with 14 bases between the two ends. Germline lookup yields CDR1 LGHNA and CDR2 YSLEER.